These 8 T cell receptor beta chains originate from one sample sequenced in a study of CD8 T cells in ankylosing spondylitis. TCRdb analysed the 5' RACE reads with MiXCR anew, one entry per CDR3 protein. In the table there are around 160,000 distinct CDR3 sequences, roughly 11% of which are singletons. The sequencing input was blood, either unsorted or a sorted T cell fraction (not recorded which). The origin of the receptors is a male donor with ankylosing spondylitis or in good health (not recorded which).

This clonotype was observed a few times. The J gene is TRBJ2-4, the V gene TRBV9; D is perhaps TRBD2 (6 bases). V was shortened by 3 bases and J by 5 bases, with 12 bases between the two germline ends. CDR1 SGDLS and CDR2 YYNGEE come from the germline V gene. The CDR3 sequence is 14 residues long. CDR3 region: CASSETSSENIQYF. CDR3 in DNA: TGTGCCAGCAGCGAAACTAGCAGCGAAAACATTCAGTACTTC.

This clonotype has more than one count but fewer than ten. The chain couples TRBV3-1 to TRBJ2-7; 10 bases map to TRBD1. Germline assignment: CDR1 LGHDT and CDR2 YNNKEL (reference sequence). CDR3 size: 18 residues. The V segment lost 0 bases and the J segment 0 bases; nucleotides outside the gene matches: 8. The CDR3 nucleotides read TGTGCCAGCAGCCAAGACCCAGGGACAGGGGACAACTCCTACGAGCAGTACTTC. Encoded protein: CASSQDPGTGDNSYEQYF.

This clonotype was picked up many times. V is TRBV4-3 and J is TRBJ2-1, with TRBD2 identical over 13 bases. V shed 2 bases, J shed 8 bases, and the junction held 9 bases outside the gene matches. The CDR3 loop spans 17 amino acids. The germline V gene has CDR1 LGHNA and CDR2 YSLEER. CDR3 bases: TGCGCCAGCAGCCAACAACTAGCGGGGGGGCAGTTTTATGAGCAGTTCTTC. Translation: CASSQQLAGGQFYEQFF.

This clonotype appeared many times. The genes are TRBV7-6 and TRBJ2-2; 11 nucleotides line up with TRBD2. The CDR3 runs 18 residues. Germline V gives CDR1 SGHVS, CDR2 FNYEAQ. V shed 3 bases, J shed 4 bases, and the junction held 10 bases outside the gene matches. CDR3 loop: CASSFVLTSGSITGELFF. The CDR3 DNA is TGTGCCAGCAGCTTTGTCTTAACTAGCGGGAGTATCACCGGGGAGCTGTTTTTT.

V is TRBV5-1 and J is TRBJ2-3, with 11 nucleotides matching TRBD2. After removal of 0 bases from V and 6 bases from J, the junction contained 9 bases not matched to a gene. Looked up from germline, CDR1 is SGHRS and CDR2 is YFSETQ. CDR3 size: 17 residues. The CDR3 DNA follows: TGCGCCAGCAGCTTGGCCGTAGCGGGGGGGCCCGGTGATACGCAGTATTTT. Translated, it gives CASSLAVAGGPGDTQYF.

This clonotype was counted only a few times. V usage is TRBV4-2 and J usage is TRBJ2-1, with TRBD1 identical over 9 bases. The V gene's germline CDR1 is LGHNA and CDR2 YNFKEQ. The CDR3 runs 18 residues. V lost 2 bases to trimming and J lost 0 bases; unmatched junction nucleotides: 8. CDR3 sequence: CASSQNVGQGSSYNEQFF. CDR3 coding DNA: TGTGCCAGCAGCCAAAACGTAGGACAGGGGAGCTCCTACAATGAGCAGTTCTTC.

This clonotype was seen many times. This chain joins TRBV7-7 and TRBJ2-7; D is unresolved. The CDR3 runs 17 residues. Trimming stripped 1 base from V and 3 bases from J, with 19 bases between. In germline, CDR1 is SSHAT, CDR2 FNYEAQ (reference sequence). The CDR3 loop is CASSLGVFGSPIYEQYF. The CDR3 coding sequence is TGTGCCAGCAGCTTAGGGGTTTTTGGGTCGCCGATCTACGAGCAGTACTTC.

In its sample, this clonotype was seen a few times. The V call is TRBV4-3, the J call TRBJ2-3, with TRBD1 as a possible D gene (5 bases). This CDR3 is 16 amino acids long. Trimming took 1 base from V and 4 from J, leaving 15 bases between them. Germline CDR1 is LGHNA and CDR2 is YSLEER. The CDR3 sequence: CASSQAGPGFADTQYF. The DNA for the CDR3 is TGCGCCAGCAGCCAAGCGGGCCCAGGGTTTGCAGATACGCAGTATTTT.